The table lists the clone carrying this T cell receptor (beta chain) with a few counts. These data originate in a study of cytomegalovirus exposure and HLA in healthy donors. V dropped 5 bases and J dropped 7 bases, with 12 bases sitting between them. The CDR3 totals 12 residues. Germline CDR1 is SGHDT and CDR2 is YYEEEE. PCR employed 60 Vbeta and 13 Jbeta primers. Profiled with immunoSEQ multiplex PCR; TCRdb holds only in-frame clones, not every one. This sample has 45,000 to 65,000 clones, with about three quarters found just once. Sequencing was performed on PBMCs. This rearrangement joins TRBV5-6 to TRBJ1-1, with a possible D match to TRBD1 (6 bases). The clonotype originates from a man between 18 and 35 years old in good health and CMV-seronegative. The CDR3 DNA reads as TGTGCCAGCAGTTTCGGACAGCTTGAAGCTTTCTTT. This translates into CASSFGQLEAFF.